What follows describes a single T cell receptor beta chain. The entry originates in a study of control samples from healthy donors and cancer patients. The CDR3 runs 15 residues. V dropped 8 bases and J dropped 3; count of bases not matched to a gene: 10. Germline assignment: CDR1 SGHVS and CDR2 FQNEAQ. Using immunoSEQ multiplex PCR, the repertoire was profiled, and TCRdb retains in-frame clones only, with some absent. The repertoire holds about 140,000 clones, approximately 92% seen once, with about 11% in the top ten. The TCR was taken from a man aged 30-40 years in good health. The sequenced sample was blood. The chain carries TRBV7-8 and TRBJ2-7; 10 bases agree with TRBD2. The CDR3: CASRLAGGQNYEQYF. The CDR3 nucleotides read TGTGCCAGCCGACTAGCGGGCGGACAAAACTACGAGCAGTACTTC.